This TCR beta chain was identified in a study of regulatory T cells in long-lasting Graves disease (dated by TCRdb to the early 2020s). As for the study more broadly: Patients with newly diagnosed Graves' disease had been on antithyroid drugs for under 3 months. The study took place in China and was registered as a clinical trial. This study used TCR sequencing and RNA sequencing of peripheral blood to compare persistent Graves' disease patients against newly diagnosed Graves' disease patients. TCR sequencing covered 13 persistent and around 20 newly diagnosed Graves' disease patients, 33 samples in total. Here is what the overall study found, with its caveats: Only the TCR beta chain was sequenced and analyzed. The authors noted that the small sample size was a limitation that may lower accuracy. Persistent disease showed preferential use of TRBV28, TRBJ1-2 and TRBJ2-5, whereas newly diagnosed disease favored TRBV20-1 and TRBJ2-1. Persistent patients shared more public clonotypes among themselves (around 3,000) than newly diagnosed patients did (about 1,000). Lower TCR Shannon entropy and fewer highly expanded clones were observed in persistent Graves' disease patients than in newly diagnosed patients, which suggested clonal expansion. Peripheral blood alone was examined, since thyroid tissue, which constituted the primary lesion, could not be accessed.

The meaning of the sample's time point label: newly diagnosed GD, antithyroid drugs for less than 3 months. For both TCR sequencing and RNA sequencing, RNA was extracted from PBMCs using TRIzol. The diagnosis of Graves' disease was made according to American Thyroid Association guidelines. The patients came from an endocrinology department in Xi'an, China. From each patient, 7.5 to 10 milliliters of peripheral blood was collected into an EDTA anticoagulant tube. PBMCs were isolated by Ficoll Paque Plus density gradient separation without further T cell sorting. RNA quality was checked with an Agilent 2100 Bioanalyzer and agarose gel, and concentration with a NanoDrop 2000. Notes on this clonotype: It has no known antigen specificity. Qualities for individual bases were not recorded, and no much larger clone is one base off.

Libraries were constructed by multiplex PCR. TCRdb names Illumina HiSeq 4000 as the instrument used. To build TCR beta libraries, CDR3 regions were amplified by Arm-PCR using iRepertoire HTBI primers. Before sequencing, the PCR products went through gel purification. As for how the authors treated the data: Gene usage analysis of CDR3 amino acid clonotypes relied on the 55 to 80 TRBV and fewer than 15 TRBJ segments identified across samples. COPE and FqMerger were used to merge filtered high-quality paired reads into contigs. Contigs were aligned with BLAST to IMGT TRBV, TRBD and TRBJ reference genes, and CDR3 was defined per IMGT. Any clonotype with a frequency above 0.1% was classified as a highly expanded clone. Repertoire diversity was measured by Shannon entropy, and V-J evenness by the Gini coefficient. A clonotype was considered public if more than one individual shared it. TCRdb handled the public reads itself, with Q25 trimming in fastp and clone calling in MiXCR, and kept productive beta chains. Entries that share a CDR3 protein sequence are merged under the most common genes and DNA. The V and J calls here are based on TCRdb, not the publication. Across this sample there are some 560,000 distinct CDR3 sequences, with about 15% seen only once. The ten largest clones capture around 25% of the sample.

The CDR3 holds 16 amino acids from the cysteine to the phenylalanine. Of the read, only the CDR3 DNA is kept; its 48 bases are in frame from base 1. Trimming costs V 2 bases and J 0 bases, and their ends lie 11 bases apart. These data also featured in a second study, about T cells in Graves' hyperthyroidism and ophthalmopathy. As the second study states: Stable Graves' hyperthyroidism was defined as the absence of progression to ophthalmopathy over 18 months of follow-up. Hyperthyroidism patients were newly diagnosed, had a disease duration of under 2 months, and were aged 18 to 65 years. The study excluded patients with uncontrolled infections, other autoimmune diseases, pregnancy or lactation. Diagnoses were based on clinical symptoms, serum thyroxine and TRAb, thyroid ultrasound and orbital computed tomography. A first-round RT-PCR of the TCR CDR3 used the HTBI primer set with the Qiagen OneStep RT-PCR kit. Blood samples also contained most of the expanded thyroid clonotypes (frequency above 0.001), which suggests that blood repertoires may reflect thyroid immune responses. In cross-validation, a model built on a 13 V-J signature told ophthalmopathy apart from stable hyperthyroidism with approximately 90% sensitivity and approximately 84% specificity, and in testing the same model reached 80%/75%. In validation, progression to ophthalmopathy was predicted by the model with 55% to 71% sensitivity and under 85% specificity, a median of about 6 months before onset. TCR V-J signatures able to tell the groups apart were searched for in a discovery cohort of 100 or so patients, of whom 40 to 45 had Graves' ophthalmopathy and around 56 had stable Graves' hyperthyroidism. Whether ophthalmopathy could be predicted prospectively was tested in an independent validation cohort made up of 18 to 20 hyperthyroidism patients plus 17 patients who later progressed to ophthalmopathy. For training and testing, the approximately 92 patients in the discovery cohort were randomly divided in a 7:3 ratio. Thyroid tissue and blood T-cell repertoires from over 5 Graves' hyperthyroidism patients were also compared in the study. Following sampling, methimazole starting at 30 mg daily was given to hyperthyroidism patients, and high-dose intravenous methylprednisolone was given to ophthalmopathy patients. Libraries were constructed in a second round of multiplex PCR, after which size selection and purification were performed. Sequencing of the libraries was done on an Illumina HiSeq2000 using paired-end 100 bp reads. Raw data were processed with SOAPnuke, discarding reads with adapters, uncalled bases, mean Phred below 15, or no exact constant-primer or identifier match. COPE v1.2.5 was used to merge high-quality paired reads, and clonotypes were defined as unique nucleotide sequences. MiTCR v1.1 was used to align the clonotypes against IMGT TRBV, TRBD and TRBJ reference segments. Only V-J combinations with frequency above 0.0001, covering approximately 99% of repertoires, were analysed. A TCS score was defined as the ratio between F50 (clonal expansion) and ExV (chaos), using BLOSUM62-based TCRdist between CDR3 peptides within each V-J. Welch's t-statistics and random forest reduced just over 500 V-J features to 10 to 15, which were used in a naive Bayes classifier (R e1071). Sample size was not statistically predetermined, and investigators were not blinded to group allocation. According to the paper, TCR Vbeta CDR3 sequencing was carried out on 135 peripheral blood samples, which came from more than 40 ophthalmopathy, around 75 hyperthyroidism and approximately 17 progressor patients.

Material: peripheral blood mononuclear cells (PBMCs), obtained at new diagnosis, from a patient treated with antithyroid drugs. The V and J segments used are TRBV12-3 or TRBV12-4 and TRBJ1-5, with an unclear D gene assignment. This clonotype was obtained from a middle-aged woman with Graves disease. Donor details come from another sample of the same person, matched by shared clones. The DNA sequence is TGTGCCAGCAGTTTATGGTCATTTTATAGCAATCAGCCCCAGCATTTT. Its product reads: CASSLWSFYSNQPQHF.